This TCR beta chain was profiled in a study of early T cells in non-severe SARS-CoV-2 infection. Overall study context: The study sequenced bulk RNA from unsorted whole blood, with chains unpaired.

The protocol attached unique molecular identifiers to individual cDNA molecules. TCRdb fed the 5' RACE reads into MiXCR, producing one record per CDR3 protein. Altogether about 32,000 distinct CDR3 sequences are present, 5% to 5.5% being singletons, with the ten largest covering 3% to 4.5%. The CDR3 runs to 14 residues. Germline CDR1 is LGHNA and CDR2 is YSLEER. J gave up 2 bases and V 8 bases, and 7 bases lay outside the gene matches. General study findings and limits: Database matching using VDJdb favored anti-spike CD8 responses, with private and CD4 specificities left missing.

This clonotype was observed many times. Antigen unknown. V is TRBV4-3 and J is TRBJ2-5; 8 positions match TRBD1. The TCR sequence derives from an adult who was a healthcare worker with PCR-confirmed SARS-CoV-2 infection or an uninfected control (not recorded which). Input material: whole blood. CDR3 sequence (DNA): TGCGCCAGCGGAAACCGGGACAGGCAAGAGACCCAGTACTTC. This encodes CASGNRDRQETQYF.